This TCR beta chain stems from a study of circulating CD8 cells and anti-PD-1 response in melanoma. About the study: Complete or partial response defined responders; stable or progressive disease, non-responders.

Sorting of live CD3+CD8+TCRalphabeta+ cells by PD-1 and/or TIGIT gave four subsets. Losses at the gene ends were 5 bases for V and 7 bases for J; bases not matched to a gene: 7. Germline V gives CDR1 DFQATT, CDR2 SNEGSKA (reference sequence). The CDR3 contains 12 residues. Using about 15 ng of total RNA, TCR libraries were made with the QIAseq Immune Repertoire TCR panel. TCRdb passed the reads through MiXCR, listing each CDR3 protein once. The data contain more than 400 distinct CDR3 sequences, 7.8% of them singletons. The study, taken as a whole, reports: TIGIT repertoires were least diverse, DNEG repertoires most diverse.

By sample share, this clonotype is medium-sized (0.01 to 0.1%). Its antigen remains unknown. The sequencing used CD8+ T cells from PBMCs, collected at baseline or after one month of anti-PD-1 therapy (not recorded which). The rearrangement joins TRBV20-1 to TRBJ1-2, with 7 bases lining up with TRBD1. The TCR comes from a human donor with melanoma. CDR3 in DNA: TGCAGTGCTGCCGACAGGGAGGGTGGCTACACCTTC. It encodes CSAADREGGYTF.